The 7 T cell receptor beta chains presented below share a single source sample, sequenced in a study of lymphopenia after photon versus proton radiotherapy. Clones were sequenced by immunoSEQ multiplex PCR, and TCRdb holds only the in-frame ones, with some missing. This repertoire shows several thousand clones, roughly four fifths found once; its top ten account for less than 55%. This specimen consisted of peripheral blood, obtained from a patient treated with photon-based radiotherapy. The receptors shown here come from a man in his thirties or forties with gastric cancer.

The chain joins TRBV15 to TRBJ1-5; no reliable D call. Germline CDR1 LNHNV, CDR2 YYDKDF (reference sequence). This CDR3 comprises 16 residues. Deletions cut 5 bases from V and 1 base from J, with 15 bases between. CDR3 sequence: CATSDAPPPSNQPQHF. The CDR3 bases are TGTGCCACCAGCGATGCCCCCCCACCCAGCAATCAGCCCCAGCATTTT. Combining the CDR3 with reference TRBV15 and TRBJ1-5 gives the whole variable domain DAMVIQNPRYQVTQFGKPVTLSCSQTLNHNVMYWYQQKSSQAPKLLFHYYDKDFNNEADTPDNFQSRRPNTSFCFLDIRSPGLGDTAMYLCATSDAPPPSNQPQHFGDGTRLSIL.

This chain connects TRBV5-4 to TRBJ1-1; no reliable D call. The CDR3 totals 12 residues. Germline CDR1 reads SGHNT; CDR2 reads YYREEE (reference sequence). The germline V and J ends were trimmed by 1 base and 5 bases, with 6 bases remaining between them. CDR3 nucleotides: TGTGCCAGCAGCTTGTTAGGGACTGAAGCTTTCTTT. The encoded protein is CASSLLGTEAFF.

The chain uses TRBV4-1 and TRBJ2-7; no firm D call. This CDR3 region has 15 residues. The V end was cut by 1 base, the J end by 2 bases, with 12 bases between. Germline values: CDR1 MGHRA, CDR2 YSYEKL. The CDR3 reads CASSQGLGGTYEQYF. For the CDR3, the DNA is TGCGCCAGCAGCCAAGGGTTAGGCGGAACCTACGAGCAGTACTTC.

This clone was counted a few times. The sample contains more than one DNA sequence encoding this CDR3. The genes are TRBV4-2 and TRBJ2-3; 7 positions agree with TRBD2. CDR3 size: 15 residues. Trimming took 4 bases from V and 1 from J; bases not matched to a gene: 5. From germline, CDR1 is LGHNA and CDR2 YNFKEQ. CDR3 DNA sequence: TGTGCCAGCAGCCCGGAGGGGAGGGGCACAGATACGCAGTATTTT. Residues: CASSPEGRGTDTQYF.

This CDR3 reads CASRTGTSDHEQYF. The CDR3 DNA reads TGTGCCAGCAGAACCGGGACTAGCGACCACGAGCAGTACTTC. V and J are TRBV6-5 and TRBJ2-7; TRBD2 aligns across 10 bases. CDR3 length: 14 amino acids. Trimming at V came to 6 bases and at J to 5 bases, leaving 7 bases not matched to a gene. Germline loops: CDR1 MNHEY, CDR2 SVGAGI.

The chain uses TRBV19 and TRBJ2-1; 10 nucleotides align to TRBD2. V was pared by 2 bases and J by 6 bases, with 4 bases of the junction left unmatched. The V gene's germline CDR1 is LNHDA and CDR2 SQIVND (reference sequence). The CDR3 is 15 residues long. CDR3 amino acids: CASSIPSGSLNEQFF. The CDR3 coding sequence is TGTGCCAGTAGTATACCTAGCGGGAGTCTCAATGAGCAGTTCTTC.

This rearrangement joins TRBV9 to TRBJ1-1; D possibly corresponds to TRBD1 (6 bases). CDR1 is SGDLS, CDR2 YYNGEE, per germline. Trimming stripped 3 bases from V and 2 bases from J, with 14 bases between. The CDR3 length is 15 residues. CDR3 loop: CASSAETRGNTEAFF. For the CDR3, the DNA is TGTGCCAGCAGCGCCGAGACCAGGGGAAACACTGAAGCTTTCTTT.